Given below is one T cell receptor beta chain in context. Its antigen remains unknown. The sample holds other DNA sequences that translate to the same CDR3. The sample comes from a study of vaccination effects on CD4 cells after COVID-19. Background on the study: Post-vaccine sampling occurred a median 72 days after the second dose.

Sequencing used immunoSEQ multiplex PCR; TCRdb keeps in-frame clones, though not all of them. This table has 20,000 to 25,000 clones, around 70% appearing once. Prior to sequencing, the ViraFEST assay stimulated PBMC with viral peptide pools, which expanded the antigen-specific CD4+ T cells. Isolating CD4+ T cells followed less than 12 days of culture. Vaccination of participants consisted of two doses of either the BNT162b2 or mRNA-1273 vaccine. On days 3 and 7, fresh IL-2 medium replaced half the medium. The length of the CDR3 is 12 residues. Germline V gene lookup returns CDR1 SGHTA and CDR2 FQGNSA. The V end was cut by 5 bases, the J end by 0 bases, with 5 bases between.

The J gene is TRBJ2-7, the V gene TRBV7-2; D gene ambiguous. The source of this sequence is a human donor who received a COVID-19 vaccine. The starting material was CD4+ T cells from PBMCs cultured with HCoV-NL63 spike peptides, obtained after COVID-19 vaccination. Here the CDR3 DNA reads TGTGCCAGCAGCCTGAGCTCCTACGAGCAGTACTTC. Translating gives CASSLSSYEQYF.